This T cell receptor (beta chain) is from a study of shared clonotypes between healthy human individuals (dated by TCRdb to the early 2020s). With regard to the full study: The cohort included a few men and a couple of women between 18 and 49 years of age. Per donor, three plates each were used for CD4 naive and CD4 memory, two for CD8 naive, and one for CD8 memory. To estimate repertoire size and how much clonotypes are shared between individuals, the study performed deep sequencing of blood TCR repertoires from roughly five healthy adults. Different laboratories and diverse techniques were used to prepare libraries and sequence TCR repertoires, to increase sequencing depth and limit assay-specific biases. Each donor's leukapheresis produced roughly between roughly 0.85 and 9.5 billion PBMCs.

Counted from cysteine to phenylalanine, this CDR3 has 15 amino acids. CDR3 DNA only is kept here, 45 bases in frame from base 1. The germline V gene provides CDR1 SGDLS and CDR2 YYNGEE. V and J lose 4 bases and 4 bases, and a span of 15 bases separates them. As to this clone: Its antigen is currently not known. No base qualities exist here, and no much larger clone lies one base off it.

Using the deep immunoSEQ assay, multiplex PCR amplified TCR CDR3 regions from genomic DNA. For each cell subset, the extracted genomic DNA was distributed evenly across all wells of several immunoSEQ 96-well plates, and each plate served as one replicate. Each replicate PCR for sorted subsets received 200 ng genomic DNA, equal to tens of thousands of T cell genomes. The purified libraries were quantified using a Qubit 3.0 fluorometer, sized with a Bioanalyzer 2100, and then quantified again using the KAPA Library Quantification kit. Every immunoSEQ 96-well plate was sequenced on a separate single-read 150-cycle Illumina NextSeq 550 flow cell. From the authors' description of their analysis: Because the immunoSEQ output included only junctional sequences and no quality scores, the filtering could not be the same as the filtering used for full-length reads. To assign V/J genes and CDR3, sequences were annotated using PyIR, a Python wrapper for IgBLAST v1.9, with IMGT germline references. Reads were filtered out if the reads had weak V/J assignments (E-value above 1e-6), no CDR3, stop codons, out-of-frame junctions, or ambiguous translated residues. V3J clonotypes were defined by identical inferred V gene, J gene, and CDR3 amino acid sequence. To compute the percentage overlap between repertoires, the number of shared unique clonotypes was divided by the size of the smaller repertoire. Repertoire richness was assessed with RTK rarefaction, the Chao1 estimator, and Recon v2.1 estimates of unobserved clonotypes. For all TCRbeta clonotypes obtained by the gDNA method from several donors, generation probabilities were computed with OLGA. The immuneACCESS repertoire file appears here via TCRdb, limited to in-frame rearrangements. These files lack a portion of the clones; in checked studies, under half of the deficit traces to unresolved V genes, and the cause of the others is not known. V and J calls and clone size follow that table, whereas D and trimming were derived from the DNA. The sample profile shows more than 1.2 million clones; 98% to 99% of them were found once. The top ten hold roughly 0.36% of the sample.

The donors were healthy, HIV-negative adults who had no recently reported acute infections or vaccinations. Only Caucasian adults living in Nashville, Tennessee, USA were represented among the donors. Magnetic negative selection was used to enrich CD4+ T cells, after which naive cells were positively selected on CD45RA and the negative fraction became the memory subset. Blood was collected by leukapheresis, and PBMCs were isolated by Ficoll-Histopaque density gradient centrifugation and then cryopreserved in liquid nitrogen vapor phase. Analytical flow cytometry was used to check the purity and quantity of each magnetically sorted T cell population. Genomic DNA was isolated from each sorted fraction and quantified by UV absorbance on a Nanodrop 2000c. General study outcomes and caveats: Only blood was sampled, and tissue TCR repertoires likely differ from those in blood. Larger estimated clonotype richness was generally found for naive subsets than for memory subsets. About 5% of naive CD4, roughly 3.5% of naive CD8, approximately 2% of memory CD4, and approximately 0.39% of memory CD8 clonotypes were shared across a few donors. Clonotypes shared by all four sorted-subset donors showed higher generation probabilities than non-shared clonotypes. Pairwise subsampling led to the expectation that sequencing depth would affect the degree of clonotype sharing among donors. Even with the large sequencing depth, rarefaction of the sorted-subset datasets indicated that sequencing was incomplete. The small number of donors limited the genetic and exposure-history diversity represented.

This TCR was sampled from a young man in good health. The source material was naive CD4+ T cells sorted from blood. In light of the paper, this sample's cell subset or site label describes: CD45RA+ positively selected. The V and J segments used are TRBV9 and TRBJ1-3; the D gene assignment is ambiguous. The sequenced DNA is TGTGCCAGCAGCCAGGAGGGTGTCGGCGGAAACACCATATATTTT. It encodes CASSQEGVGGNTIYF.